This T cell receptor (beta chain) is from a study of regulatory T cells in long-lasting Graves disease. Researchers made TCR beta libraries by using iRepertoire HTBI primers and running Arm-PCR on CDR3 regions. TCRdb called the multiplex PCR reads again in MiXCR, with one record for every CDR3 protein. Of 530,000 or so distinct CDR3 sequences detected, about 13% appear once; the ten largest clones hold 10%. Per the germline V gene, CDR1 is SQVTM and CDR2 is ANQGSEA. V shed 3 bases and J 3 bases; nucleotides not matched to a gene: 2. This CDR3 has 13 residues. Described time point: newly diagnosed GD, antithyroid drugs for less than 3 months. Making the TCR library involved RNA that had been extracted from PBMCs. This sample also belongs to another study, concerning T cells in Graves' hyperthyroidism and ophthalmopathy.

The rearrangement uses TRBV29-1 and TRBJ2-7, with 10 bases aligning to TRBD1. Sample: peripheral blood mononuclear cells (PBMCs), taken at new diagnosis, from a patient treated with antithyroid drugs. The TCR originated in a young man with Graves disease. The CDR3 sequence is CSVDGTGDYEQYF. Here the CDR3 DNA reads TGCAGCGTTGATGGGACAGGGGACTACGAGCAGTACTTC.